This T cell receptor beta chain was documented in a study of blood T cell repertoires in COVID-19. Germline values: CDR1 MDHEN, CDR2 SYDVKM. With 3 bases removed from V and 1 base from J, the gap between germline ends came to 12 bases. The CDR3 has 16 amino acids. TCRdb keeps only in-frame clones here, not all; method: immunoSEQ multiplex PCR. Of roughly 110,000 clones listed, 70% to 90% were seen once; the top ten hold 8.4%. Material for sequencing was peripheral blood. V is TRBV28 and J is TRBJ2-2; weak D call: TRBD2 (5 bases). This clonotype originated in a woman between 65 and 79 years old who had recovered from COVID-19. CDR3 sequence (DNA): TGTGCCAGCAGTTTCAACGGCGGAGGGAACACCGGGGAGCTGTTTTTT. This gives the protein CASSFNGGGNTGELFF.